The entry below gives a single T cell receptor beta chain sequence along with its context. Generated by immunoSEQ multiplex PCR, the TCRdb table keeps only in-frame clones and is missing some. The sample holds roughly 130,000 clones, 90% seen once. The sample belongs to a study of blood T cell repertoires in COVID-19. Study-level information: The United States, Italy and Spain were the sources of the acute and convalescent COVID-19 samples. T cells, B-cell-depleted T cells, or PBMCs provided the cDNA or gDNA that served as material.

The V end lost 4 bases, the J end lost 7 bases, and 11 bases lay between the germline ends. CDR3 size: 13 residues. Germline CDR1 WSHSY, CDR2 SAAADI. The chain employs TRBV10-2 and TRBJ1-5; D is uncertain. The sample consisted of peripheral blood. This clonotype was sampled from a man aged 45-65 years with active COVID-19. In DNA form, the CDR3 reads TGCGCCAGCAGTGCTCTAGCGGGCCAGCCCCAGCATTTT. Protein product: CASSALAGQPQHF.